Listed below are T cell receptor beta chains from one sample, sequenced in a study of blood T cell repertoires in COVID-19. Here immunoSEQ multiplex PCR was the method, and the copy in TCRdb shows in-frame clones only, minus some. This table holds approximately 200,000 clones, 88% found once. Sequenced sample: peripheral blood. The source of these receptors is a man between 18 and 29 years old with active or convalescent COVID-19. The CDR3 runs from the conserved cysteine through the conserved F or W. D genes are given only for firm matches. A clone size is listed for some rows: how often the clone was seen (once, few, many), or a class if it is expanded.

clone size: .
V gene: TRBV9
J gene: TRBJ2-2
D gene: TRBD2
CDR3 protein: CASSEIAGASGELFF
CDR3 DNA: TGTGCCAGCAGCGAAATAGCGGGAGCCTCCGGGGAGCTGTTTTTT

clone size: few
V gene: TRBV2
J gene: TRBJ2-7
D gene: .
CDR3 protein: CASSGGAMGLRGGEQYF
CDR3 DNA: TGTGCCAGCAGCGGAGGGGCGATGGGACTCCGAGGTGGCGAGCAGTACTTC

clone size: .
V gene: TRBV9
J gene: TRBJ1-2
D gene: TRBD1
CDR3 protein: CASSVTMGGQGRNYGYTF
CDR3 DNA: TGTGCCAGCAGCGTTACTATGGGGGGACAGGGCCGGAACTATGGCTACACCTTC

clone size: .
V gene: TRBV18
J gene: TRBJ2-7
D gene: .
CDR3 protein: CASSHPGSDEQYF
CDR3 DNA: TGTGCCAGCTCACACCCGGGGAGCGACGAGCAGTACTTC

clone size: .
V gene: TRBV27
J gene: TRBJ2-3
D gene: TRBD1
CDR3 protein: CASSLDRGSDTQYF
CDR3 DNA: TGTGCCAGCAGCCTCGACAGGGGTTCAGATACGCAGTATTTT

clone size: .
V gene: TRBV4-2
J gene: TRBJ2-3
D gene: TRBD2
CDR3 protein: CASSSRLAGGADREGTQYF
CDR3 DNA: TGTGCCAGCAGCTCCCGACTAGCGGGAGGTGCCGACAGAGAAGGTACGCAGTATTTT

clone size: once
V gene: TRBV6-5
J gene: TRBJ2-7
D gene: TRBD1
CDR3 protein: CASGSLQGSEQYF
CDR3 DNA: TGTGCCAGCGGCTCTTTACAGGGGTCCGAGCAGTACTTC

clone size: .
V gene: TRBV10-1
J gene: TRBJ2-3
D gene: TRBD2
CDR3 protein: CASTPGLGATDTQYF
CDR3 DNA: TGCGCCAGCACTCCGGGACTAGGGGCCACAGATACGCAGTATTTT

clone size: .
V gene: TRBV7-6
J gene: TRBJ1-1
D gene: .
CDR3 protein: CASSSRRVPTEAFF
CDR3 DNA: TGTGCCAGCAGCTCCCGGAGGGTCCCAACTGAAGCTTTCTTT

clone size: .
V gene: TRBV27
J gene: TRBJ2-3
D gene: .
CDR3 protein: CASSLQARDTDTQYF
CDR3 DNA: TGTGCCAGCAGTTTGCAAGCACGGGACACAGATACGCAGTATTTT

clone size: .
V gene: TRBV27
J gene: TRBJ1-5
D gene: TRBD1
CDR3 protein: CASTPLTGPTAGQPQHF
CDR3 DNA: TGTGCCAGCACCCCCCTGACAGGGCCCACCGCCGGTCAGCCCCAGCATTTT

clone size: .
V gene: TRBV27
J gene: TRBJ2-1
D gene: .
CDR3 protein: CASSAWGGNEQFF
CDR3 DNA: TGTGCCAGCAGTGCTTGGGGCGGCAATGAGCAGTTCTTC

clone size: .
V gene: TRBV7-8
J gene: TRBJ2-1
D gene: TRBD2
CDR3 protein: CASSLGGLAGDAYNEQFF
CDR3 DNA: TGTGCCAGCAGCTTGGGGGGACTAGCGGGAGACGCCTACAATGAGCAGTTCTTC

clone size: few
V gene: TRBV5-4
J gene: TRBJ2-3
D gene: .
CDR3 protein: CASSFSGTDTQYF
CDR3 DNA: TGTGCCAGCAGCTTTTCGGGCACAGATACGCAGTATTTT

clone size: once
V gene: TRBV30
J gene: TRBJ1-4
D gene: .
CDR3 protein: CARSGDANEKLFF
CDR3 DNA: TGTGCCCGCTCGGGGGATGCTAATGAAAAACTGTTTTTT

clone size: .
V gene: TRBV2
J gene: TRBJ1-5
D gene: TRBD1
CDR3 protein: CASIRDRTRYSNQPQHF
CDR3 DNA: TGTGCCAGTATCCGGGACAGGACCCGTTATAGCAATCAGCCCCAGCATTTT

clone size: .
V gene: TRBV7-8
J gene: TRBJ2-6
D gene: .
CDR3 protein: CASSSSFAGANVLTF
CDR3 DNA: TGTGCCAGCAGCTCCAGTTTCGCTGGGGCCAACGTCCTGACTTTC

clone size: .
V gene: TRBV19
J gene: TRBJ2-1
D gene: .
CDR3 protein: CASSPKRQSFYNEQFF
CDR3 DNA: TGTGCCAGTAGCCCGAAGCGGCAATCTTTCTACAATGAGCAGTTCTTC

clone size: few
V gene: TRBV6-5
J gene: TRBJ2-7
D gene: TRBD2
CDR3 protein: CASSFSGGDYEQYF
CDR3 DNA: TGTGCCAGCAGCTTCTCCGGGGGGGACTACGAGCAGTACTTC

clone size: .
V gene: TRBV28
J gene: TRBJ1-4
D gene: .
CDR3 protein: CASRKTGTTNEKLFF
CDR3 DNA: TGTGCCAGCAGGAAGACCGGGACTACTAATGAAAAACTGTTTTTT

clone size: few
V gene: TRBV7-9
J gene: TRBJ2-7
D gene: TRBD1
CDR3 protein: CASSRDSRTGYYEQYF
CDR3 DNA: TGTGCCAGCAGCCGCGACTCGAGGACAGGCTACTACGAGCAGTACTTC

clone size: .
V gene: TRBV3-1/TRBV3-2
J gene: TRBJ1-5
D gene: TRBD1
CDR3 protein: CASSQDRGNQPQHF
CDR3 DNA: TGTGCCAGCAGCCAAGACAGGGGGAATCAGCCCCAGCATTTT

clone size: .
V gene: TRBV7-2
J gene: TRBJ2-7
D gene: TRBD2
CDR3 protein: CASSLGLGSYEQYF
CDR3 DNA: TGTGCCAGCAGCCTAGGACTAGGCTCCTACGAGCAGTACTTC

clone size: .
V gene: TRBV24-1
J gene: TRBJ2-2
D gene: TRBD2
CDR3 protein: CATSKSGGPSGELFF
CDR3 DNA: TGTGCCACCAGTAAGTCGGGAGGGCCCTCCGGGGAGCTGTTTTTT

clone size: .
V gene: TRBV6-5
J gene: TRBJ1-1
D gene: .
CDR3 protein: CASRQADEAFF
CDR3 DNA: TGTGCCAGCAGACAGGCGGATGAAGCTTTCTTT

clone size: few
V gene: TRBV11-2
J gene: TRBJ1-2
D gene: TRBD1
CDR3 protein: CASSSGQGTYGYTF
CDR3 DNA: TGTGCCAGCAGTAGCGGACAGGGGACTTATGGCTACACCTTC

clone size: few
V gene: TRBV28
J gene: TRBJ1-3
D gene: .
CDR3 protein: CASSGGTAGNTIYF
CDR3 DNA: TGTGCCAGCAGTGGGGGGACCGCTGGAAACACCATATATTTT

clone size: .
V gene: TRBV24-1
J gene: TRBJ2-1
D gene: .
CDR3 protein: CATSEESDEQFF
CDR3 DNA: TGTGCCACCAGTGAGGAGAGCGATGAGCAGTTCTTC

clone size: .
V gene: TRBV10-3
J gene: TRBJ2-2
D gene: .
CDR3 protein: CAISTSGLAPGELFF
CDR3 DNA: .

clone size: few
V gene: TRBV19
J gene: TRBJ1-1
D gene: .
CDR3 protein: CASSIGRTANTEAFF
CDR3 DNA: TGTGCCAGTAGTATAGGGCGGACAGCCAACACTGAAGCTTTCTTT

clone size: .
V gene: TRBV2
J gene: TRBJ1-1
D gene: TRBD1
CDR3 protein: CASSRGQGAPGAFF
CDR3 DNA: TGTGCCAGCAGTAGAGGACAGGGGGCCCCGGGTGCTTTCTTT

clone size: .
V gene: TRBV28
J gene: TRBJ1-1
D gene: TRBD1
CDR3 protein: CASSANRGFRNTEAFF
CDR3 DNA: TGTGCCAGCAGTGCGAACAGGGGTTTTAGGAACACTGAAGCTTTCTTT

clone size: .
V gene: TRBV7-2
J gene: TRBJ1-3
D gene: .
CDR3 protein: CASSLMDSSGNTIYF
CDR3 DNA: TGTGCCAGCAGCTTGATGGACAGCTCTGGAAACACCATATATTTT

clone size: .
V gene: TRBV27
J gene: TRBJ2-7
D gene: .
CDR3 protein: CASSFSSGGTYEQYF
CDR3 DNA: TGTGCCAGCAGTTTTTCATCGGGTGGCACCTACGAGCAGTACTTC

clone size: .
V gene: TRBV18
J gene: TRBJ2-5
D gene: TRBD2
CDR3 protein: CASSASGRGETQYF
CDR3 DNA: TGTGCCAGCTCCGCTAGCGGGAGAGGGGAGACCCAGTACTTC

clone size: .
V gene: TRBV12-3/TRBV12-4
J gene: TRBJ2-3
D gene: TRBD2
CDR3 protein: CASSPTAGGTQYF
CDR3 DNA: TGTGCCAGCAGCCCAACAGCGGGGGGTACGCAGTATTTT

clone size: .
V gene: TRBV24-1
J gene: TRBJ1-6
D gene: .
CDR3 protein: CATSAYRFSPLHF
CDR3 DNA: TGTGCCACCAGTGCGTACAGGTTTTCACCCCTCCACTTT

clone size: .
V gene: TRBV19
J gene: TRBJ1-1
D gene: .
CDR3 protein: CASSIPDGGYTEAFF
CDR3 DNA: TGTGCCAGTAGTATCCCGGACGGGGGGTACACTGAAGCTTTCTTT

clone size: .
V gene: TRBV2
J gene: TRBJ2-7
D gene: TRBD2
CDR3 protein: CASSVLGGGGSYEQYF
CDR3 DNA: TGTGCCAGCAGTGTCCTCGGCGGGGGGGGCTCCTACGAGCAGTACTTC

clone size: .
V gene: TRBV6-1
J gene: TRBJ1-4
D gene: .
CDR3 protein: CASSEGQGKEKLFF
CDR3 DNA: TGTGCCAGCAGTGAGGGGCAGGGGAAGGAAAAACTGTTTTTT

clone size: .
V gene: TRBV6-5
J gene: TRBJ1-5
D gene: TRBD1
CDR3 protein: CASSLGSRGNQPQHF
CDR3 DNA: TGTGCCAGCAGTTTAGGGTCCAGGGGGAATCAGCCCCAGCATTTT

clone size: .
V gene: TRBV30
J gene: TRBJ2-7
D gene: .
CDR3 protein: CAWSRRGRGEQYF
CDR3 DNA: TGTGCCTGGAGTCGGCGGGGTAGAGGCGAGCAGTACTTC

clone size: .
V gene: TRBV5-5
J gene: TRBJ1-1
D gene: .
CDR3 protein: CASSSWYPTVSDTEAFF
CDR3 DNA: TGTGCCAGCAGCTCTTGGTACCCCACAGTGTCGGACACTGAAGCTTTCTTT

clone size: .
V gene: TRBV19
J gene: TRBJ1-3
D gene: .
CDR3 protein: CASTGFSGNTIYF
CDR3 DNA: TGTGCCAGCACAGGCTTCTCTGGAAACACCATATATTTT

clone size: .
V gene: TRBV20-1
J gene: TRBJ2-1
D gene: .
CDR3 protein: CSARDLRKQFF
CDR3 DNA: TGCAGTGCTAGAGATCTCAGGAAGCAGTTCTTC

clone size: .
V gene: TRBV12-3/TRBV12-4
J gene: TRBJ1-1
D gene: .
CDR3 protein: CASLRQRVSGAFF
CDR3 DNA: TGTGCCAGCCTCCGACAACGGGTAAGCGGAGCTTTCTTT